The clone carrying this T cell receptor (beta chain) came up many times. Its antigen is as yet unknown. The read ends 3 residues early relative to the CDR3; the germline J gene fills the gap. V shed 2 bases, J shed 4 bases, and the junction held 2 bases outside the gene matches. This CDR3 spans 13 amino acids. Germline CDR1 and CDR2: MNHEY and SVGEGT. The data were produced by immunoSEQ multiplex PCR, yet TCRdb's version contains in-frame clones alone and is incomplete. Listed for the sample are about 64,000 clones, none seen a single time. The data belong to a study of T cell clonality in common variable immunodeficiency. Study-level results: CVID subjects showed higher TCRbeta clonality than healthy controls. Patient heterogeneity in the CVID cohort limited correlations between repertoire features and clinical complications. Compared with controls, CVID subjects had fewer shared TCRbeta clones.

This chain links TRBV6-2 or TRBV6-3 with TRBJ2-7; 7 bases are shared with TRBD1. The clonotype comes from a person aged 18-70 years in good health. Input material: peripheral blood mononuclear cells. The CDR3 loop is CASSYETGYEQYF. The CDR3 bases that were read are TGTGCCAGCAGTTACGAGACAGGGTACGAG.